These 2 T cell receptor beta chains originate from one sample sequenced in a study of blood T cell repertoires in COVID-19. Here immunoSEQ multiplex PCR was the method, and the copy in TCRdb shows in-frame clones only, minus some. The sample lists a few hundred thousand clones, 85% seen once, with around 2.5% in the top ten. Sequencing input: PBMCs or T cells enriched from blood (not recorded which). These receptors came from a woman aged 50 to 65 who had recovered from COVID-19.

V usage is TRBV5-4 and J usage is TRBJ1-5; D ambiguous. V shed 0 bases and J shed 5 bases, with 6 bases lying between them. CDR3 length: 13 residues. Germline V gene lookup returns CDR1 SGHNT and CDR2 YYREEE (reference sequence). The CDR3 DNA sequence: TGTGCCAGCAGCTTGGAGCAGGATCAGCCCCAGCATTTT. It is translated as CASSLEQDQPQHF.

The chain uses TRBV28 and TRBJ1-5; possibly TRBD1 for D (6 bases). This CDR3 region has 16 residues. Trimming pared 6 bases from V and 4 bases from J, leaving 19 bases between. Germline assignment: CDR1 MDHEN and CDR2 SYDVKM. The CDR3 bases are TGTGCCAGCAGGCACCGGGACACCGTCACGAATCAGCCCCAGCATTTT. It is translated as CASRHRDTVTNQPQHF. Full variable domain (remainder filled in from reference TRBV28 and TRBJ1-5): DVKVTQSSRYLVKRTGEKVFLECVQDMDHENMFWYRQDPGLGLRLIYFSYDVKMKEKGDIPEGYSVSREKKERFSLILESASTNQTSMYLCASRHRDTVTNQPQHFGDGTRLSIL.